The 14 T cell receptor beta chains below come from one sample, sequenced in a study of blood T cell repertoires in COVID-19. Generated by immunoSEQ multiplex PCR, the TCRdb table keeps only in-frame clones and is missing some. The sample includes approximately 440,000 clones, roughly 88% of them seen just once. The sequencing input was PBMCs or T cells enriched from blood (not recorded which). The source of these receptors is a man younger than 30 who had recovered from COVID-19.

The chain is built from TRBV2 and TRBJ2-1; D possibly corresponds to TRBD2 (5 bases). Germline-derived CDR1 and CDR2 are SNHLY and FYNNEI. The V end was cut by 6 bases, the J end by 4 bases, with 13 bases between. The length of the CDR3 is 14 residues. The CDR3 reads CASRKDSAYNEQFF. The CDR3 bases are TGTGCCAGCAGGAAGGACTCAGCATACAATGAGCAGTTCTTC.

The V and J genes are TRBV9 and TRBJ2-5; a possible D gene is TRBD2 (6 bases). Trimming pared 0 bases from V and 5 bases from J, leaving 8 bases between. Germline CDR1 reads SGDLS; CDR2 reads YYNGEE. This CDR3 has 13 residues. The CDR3 loop is CASSVEGRETQYF. CDR3 in DNA: TGTGCCAGCAGCGTAGAGGGGAGGGAGACCCAGTACTTC. The full variable domain, with the rest looked up from reference TRBV9 and TRBJ2-5, is DSGVTQTPKHLITATGQRVTLRCSPRSGDLSVYWYQQSLDQGLQFLIQYYNGEERAKGNILERFSAQQFPDLHSELNLSSLELGDSALYFCASSVEGRETQYFGPGTRLLVL.

The chain carries TRBV5-4 and TRBJ1-1, with a possible D match to TRBD1 (5 bases). This CDR3 has 14 amino acids. V was cut by 4 bases and J by 1 base, with 11 bases left in between. Germline CDR1 SGHNT, CDR2 YYREEE (reference sequence). The CDR3 protein is CASSDRKQNTEAFF. The CDR3 DNA sequence: TGTGCCAGCAGCGACAGAAAACAGAACACTGAAGCTTTCTTT.

This chain links TRBV19 with TRBJ1-6; no reliable D call. Per germline, CDR1 LNHDA and CDR2 SQIVND (reference sequence). V lost 8 bases and J lost 5, with 10 bases in between. The CDR3 spans 13 residues. DNA for the CDR3: TGTGCCAGTCGCCAGGTCGATAATTCACCCCTCCACTTT. It specifies CASRQVDNSPLHF.

Here the CDR3 reads CASSHRTGDSPLHF. For the CDR3, the DNA is TGCGCCAGCAGCCACCGGACAGGGGATTCACCCCTCCACTTT. The chain recombines TRBV4-1 with TRBJ1-6, with 9 bases fitting TRBD1. Germline lookup yields CDR1 MGHRA and CDR2 YSYEKL. Losses at the gene ends were 3 bases for V and 8 bases for J; bases not matched to a gene: 2. This CDR3 region has 14 residues.

The J gene is TRBJ1-2, the V gene TRBV6-1; TRBD1 matches 11 bases. Germline CDR1 and CDR2: MNHNS and SASEGT. There are 16 residues in the CDR3. Germline trimming cut 3 bases from V and 1 base from J; bases unmatched to any gene: 4. CDR3 in amino acids: CASSDGGTGGNYGYTF. The DNA for the CDR3 is TGTGCCAGCAGTGACGGTGGGACAGGGGGTAACTATGGCTACACCTTC.

The chain is built from TRBV24-1 and TRBJ2-1; 8 positions agree with TRBD2. V was pared by 4 bases and J by 4 bases, with 14 bases of the junction left unmatched. The CDR3 sequence is 18 residues long. The V gene's germline CDR1 is KGHDR and CDR2 SFDVKD. CDR3 sequence: CATSDPNPSGPTYNEQFF. Here the CDR3 DNA reads TGTGCCACCAGTGACCCAAACCCTAGCGGGCCGACTTACAATGAGCAGTTCTTC.

The V gene is TRBV3-1 (or the pseudogene TRBV3-2), the J gene TRBJ1-2, with D possibly being TRBD1 (5 bases). Trimming removed 4 bases at V and 1 base at J, with 13 bases between. Germline V gene data show CDR1 as LGHDT and CDR2 as YNNKEL (reference sequence). The CDR3 contains 15 residues. The CDR3 region is CASSPLKGINYGYTF. The CDR3 nucleotides read TGTGCCAGCAGCCCACTCAAGGGGATTAACTATGGCTACACCTTC.

The V and J genes are TRBV11-2 and TRBJ1-6, with no clear D. CDR3 length equals 15 residues. With 6 bases removed from V and 3 bases from J, the gap between germline ends came to 12 bases. CDR1 and CDR2 from the germline V gene are SGHAT and FQNNGV. The CDR3 is CASSARHGYNSPLHF. For the CDR3, the DNA is TGTGCCAGCAGTGCTCGACACGGCTATAATTCACCCCTCCACTTT.

The CDR3 is CASSLGGQGYSPLHF. The CDR3, as DNA: TGCGCCAGCAGCTTGGGGGGACAGGGCTATTCACCCCTCCACTTT. The chain joins TRBV5-1 to TRBJ1-6; 9 bases map to TRBD1. V shed 0 bases, J shed 8 bases, and the junction held 3 bases outside the gene matches. There are 15 residues in the CDR3. Germline loops: CDR1 SGHRS, CDR2 YFSETQ.

This clone has just a few counts. This rearrangement joins TRBV9 to TRBJ2-3; 9 bases are shared with TRBD1. V shed 1 base, J shed 4 bases, and the junction held 4 bases outside the gene matches. The CDR3 length is 15 residues. Germline loops: CDR1 SGDLS, CDR2 YYNGEE. The CDR3 region is CASSVRGQGSDTQYF. CDR3 nucleotide sequence: TGTGCCAGCAGCGTACGCGGACAGGGGTCAGATACGCAGTATTTT.

This clone came up a few times. The chain joins TRBV10-3 to TRBJ2-2, with D possibly TRBD2 on 6 matching bases. Looked up from germline, CDR1 is ENHRY and CDR2 is SYGVKD. This CDR3 spans 13 amino acids. Trimming shortened V by 11 bases and J by 2 bases, and 12 bases separated the two germline ends. CDR3 sequence reads: CASGGDNTGELFF. The CDR3 nucleotides are TGTGCCTCCGGGGGTGACAACACCGGGGAGCTGTTTTTT.

This chain links TRBV5-1 with TRBJ2-7; 8 bases map to TRBD2. This CDR3 region has 16 residues. The V gene end was trimmed by 0 bases and the J gene end by 1 base; junction bases not matched to a gene: 6. CDR1 is SGHRS, CDR2 YFSETQ, per germline. CDR3 amino acids: CASSLESGGRSYEQYF. The DNA of the CDR3 is TGCGCCAGCAGCTTGGAGTCGGGAGGGCGATCCTACGAGCAGTACTTC.

This chain joins TRBV2 and TRBJ2-3; 7 bases map to TRBD1. After removal of 4 bases from V and 5 bases from J, the junction contained 9 bases not matched to a gene. The CDR3 is made up of 15 amino acids. Germline CDR1 is SNHLY and CDR2 is FYNNEI. The CDR3 spells CASSVDRVVGDTQYF. The CDR3 DNA reads as TGTGCCAGCAGTGTTGACAGGGTGGTAGGAGATACGCAGTATTTT.